This T cell receptor (beta chain) was profiled in a study of beta chain features in type 1 diabetes. Overall study findings and caveats: TCRB CDR3s were moderately but significantly shorter in Type 1 diabetes patients in all four CD4+ subsets.

Investigators reverse transcribed all isolated RNA, so they sequenced expressed TCRB transcripts. Average reads for naive, central memory and regulatory T cell samples were about 3.57 million. Assay: immunoSEQ multiplex PCR; the TCRdb copy retains only in-frame clones and omits some. Among 400,000 to 550,000 clones listed, about an eighth were seen once. As regards this clone: The antigen is undetermined.

Based on CD45RO/CCR7/CD25/CD127/CD95/CD27, CD4+ regulatory, stem cell-like memory, naive and central memory cells were sorted. Purity of each sorted population was above 98%. CDR1 and CDR2 (germline): LGHNT, FRNRAP. The CDR3 consists of 15 residues. Trimming removed 4 bases from V and 0 bases from J, with 12 bases in between. The sample consisted of naive CD4+ T cells from blood. The chain has TRBV12-5 and TRBJ2-5; maybe TRBD1 (6 bases). This receptor was taken from a young woman in good health. In DNA form, the CDR3 reads TGTGCTAGTGGTTCGCTTCAGGGGTACCAAGAGACCCAGTACTTC. Protein: CASGSLQGYQETQYF.